This T cell receptor (beta chain) was documented in a study of blood T cell repertoires in COVID-19. Study in general: Samples taken during acute and convalescent COVID-19 were collected in the United States, Italy and Spain. PBMCs, B-cell-depleted T cells, or T cells were the source of the cDNA or gDNA that made up the material.

The CDR3 is 15 amino acids. The V and J ends lost 4 bases and 5 bases, in that order; junction bases with no gene match: 6. CDR1 SGHRS and CDR2 YFSETQ come from the germline V gene. As handled by the study authors: Quantification of nucleated cells was approximated via reference gene primer amplification. Profiled with immunoSEQ multiplex PCR; TCRdb holds only in-frame clones, not every one. Clone size and V and J calls were adopted from that table, with D and trimming inferred from the DNA. Seen here are some 250,000 clones, roughly 84% observed once, and the top ten hold under 5%. Material: peripheral blood. The source is a man aged 50-60 years with active or convalescent COVID-19. This chain joins TRBV5-1 and TRBJ2-2; 9 bases map to TRBD1. The CDR3 loop is CASSTGGRVTGELFF. The CDR3 DNA follows: TGCGCCAGCAGCACAGGGGGCAGGGTAACCGGGGAGCTGTTTTTT. The full variable domain, with the rest looked up from reference TRBV5-1 and TRBJ2-2, is KAGVTQTPRYLIKTRGQQVTLSCSPISGHRSVSWYQQTPGQGLQFLFEYFSETQRNKGNFPGRFSGRQFSNSRSEMNVSTLELGDSALYLCASSTGGRVTGELFFGEGSRLTVL.